The 22 T cell receptor beta chains below all came from one sample that was sequenced in a study of graft-versus-host responses after intestinal transplantation. Method: immunoSEQ multiplex PCR; TCRdb's copy keeps in-frame clones and lacks some. The sample holds under 7,000 clones, about 75% seen once. Graft-derived tissue was subjected to processing to liberate intraepithelial and lamina propria lymphocytes. Sequenced here: ileum tissue, sampled less than 240 days after intestinal transplant. These receptors were obtained from a human patient who received an intestinal transplant, so some T cells may come from the graft donor.

DNA of the CDR3: TGTGCAAGTCGCTTAGTTGGACAGAGCTTTATAGGCTACACCTTC. Its protein product is CASRLVGQSFIGYTF. V usage is TRBV12-2 and J usage is TRBJ1-2; TRBD1 is taken as the D call from the table, unchecked against the DNA. TRBV12-2 is tagged as a pseudogene. The CDR3 contains 15 residues.

This clone was seen only once. The chain uses TRBV11-1 and TRBJ1-4; D is perhaps TRBD1 (5 bases). Trimming stripped 10 bases from V and 8 bases from J, with 17 bases between. The germline V gene encodes CDR1 SGHAT and CDR2 FQDESV (reference sequence). This CDR3 has 13 amino acids. The CDR3 bases are TGTGCCATCCCGGGACCCTATGGGGAAAAACTGTTTTTT. Translating gives CAIPGPYGEKLFF.

Points on this clone: This specimen includes other DNA sequences encoding the same CDR3. The chain couples TRBV14 to TRBJ2-1; 7 bases agree with TRBD2. There are 16 residues in the CDR3. Germline V gene data show CDR1 as SGHDN and CDR2 as FVKESK. Trimming removed 2 bases from V and 0 bases from J; junction bases left unmatched: 4. CDR3 nucleotide sequence: TGTGCCAGCAGCCAATACTCGGGGGGCTCCTACAATGAGCAGTTCTTC. Translation gives CASSQYSGGSYNEQFF. Using reference TRBV14 and TRBJ2-1 for the parts outside the CDR3, the full variable domain is EAGVTQFPSHSVIEKGQTVTLRCDPISGHDNLYWYRRVMGKEIKFLLHFVKESKQDESGMPNNRFLAERTGGTYSTLKVQPAELEDSGVYFCASSQYSGGSYNEQFFGPGTRLTVL.

With regard to this clone: Additional DNA sequences in this sample encode the identical CDR3. The chain employs TRBV6-5 and TRBJ2-5; D not certain. Looked up from germline, CDR1 is MNHEY and CDR2 is SVGAGI. V dropped 5 bases and J dropped 5 bases, with 6 bases sitting between them. The CDR3 is 11 residues long. The DNA of the CDR3 is TGTGCCAGCAGTGAATGGGAGACCCAGTACTTC. Translated: CASSEWETQYF.

This chain uses TRBV18 with TRBJ1-5; possible D gene TRBD1, 6 bases. Trimming removed 6 bases at V and 3 bases at J, with 12 bases between. This CDR3 region has 14 residues. Germline CDR1 KGHSH, CDR2 LQKENI. CDR3 in DNA: TGTGCCAGCTCGTGGGGGGACATCAATCAGCCCCAGCATTTT. Translation gives CASSWGDINQPQHF.

The V and J genes are TRBV7-6 and TRBJ2-1, with D tentatively TRBD1 (6 bases). V was cut by 2 bases and J by 3 bases, with 26 bases left in between. CDR1 SGHVS and CDR2 FNYEAQ come from the germline V gene. The CDR3 is 20 residues long. Written as DNA, the CDR3 is TGTGCCAGCAGCTTAAGTGGGGGCCAGGACCTCACAAACCTCTACAATGAGCAGTTCTTC. Translating it yields CASSLSGGQDLTNLYNEQFF.

This clone came up a few times. The chain employs TRBV4-2 and TRBJ2-2; TRBD2 matches 15 bases. CDR1 and CDR2 from the germline V gene are LGHNA and YNFKEQ. The CDR3 is 19 residues long. V was clipped by 1 base and J by 0 bases; unmatched bases: 3. The CDR3 bases are TGTGCCAGCAGCCAAGTTAGGACTAGCGGGGGGGCGAACACCGGGGAGCTGTTTTTT. Protein sequence: CASSQVRTSGGANTGELFF.

This rearrangement joins TRBV27 to TRBJ2-3; 10 bases match TRBD1. This CDR3 region has 11 residues. V lost 4 bases, J lost 13 bases, and 2 bases stayed unmatched. The germline CDR1 and CDR2 sequences are MNHEY and SMNVEV (reference sequence). The CDR3 loop reads CASSSGTGEYF. The CDR3 DNA follows: TGTGCCAGCAGTTCCGGGACAGGGGAGTATTTT.

Points on this clone: This sample includes further DNA sequences coding for the same CDR3. The CDR3 loop is CASSLTGSSGNTIYF. The CDR3 bases are TGTGCCAGCAGTTTAACAGGGAGCTCTGGAAACACCATATATTTT. The chain has TRBV27 and TRBJ1-3; a weak D match, TRBD1 (6 bases). This CDR3 is built from 15 residues. V lost 2 bases to trimming and J lost 0 bases, with 8 bases between them. Germline V gene data show CDR1 as MNHEY and CDR2 as SMNVEV (reference sequence).

The chain couples TRBV6-1 to TRBJ1-2; 9 nucleotides match TRBD1. CDR3 length: 18 residues. Germline CDR1 is MNHNS and CDR2 is SASEGT. With V trimmed by 4 bases and J by 4 bases, 16 bases remained unmatched. In nucleotides, the CDR3 is TGTGCCAGCAGTGTGTTCCCGGGACAGGGAGCGAAGGGCTATGGCTACACCTTC. Protein product: CASSVFPGQGAKGYGYTF.

The rearrangement uses TRBV7-3 and TRBJ2-3; D is ambiguous. The CDR3 covers 14 residues. Trimming left V 0 bases short and J 0 bases short, with 4 bases between. Germline V gives CDR1 SGHTA, CDR2 FQGTGA. The CDR3 sequence: CASSLTPSTDTQYF. The CDR3, as DNA: TGTGCCAGCAGCTTAACCCCTAGCACAGATACGCAGTATTTT.

V gene TRBV6-5 combines with J gene TRBJ1-1, with 9 nucleotides matching TRBD1. Germline V CDR1 and CDR2: MNHEY, SVGAGI. CDR3 size: 15 residues. V trimming: 0 bases; J trimming: 5 bases; junction bases outside the gene matches: 4. For the CDR3, the DNA is TGTGCCAGCAGTTACTCGAGACAGGGGGTTACTGAAGCTTTCTTT. Its protein is CASSYSRQGVTEAFF.

The rearrangement joins TRBV11-2 to TRBJ2-2; the match to TRBD2 covers 12 bases. The V gene end was trimmed by 1 base and the J gene end by 5 bases; junction bases not matched to a gene: 8. The length of the CDR3 is 18 residues. CDR1 and CDR2 from the germline V gene are SGHAT and FQNNGV. Here the CDR3 reads CASSLAGTSGGPTGELFF. The CDR3 coding sequence is TGTGCCAGCAGCTTAGCGGGAACTAGCGGGGGGCCGACCGGGGAGCTGTTTTTT.

V is TRBV11-2 and J is TRBJ2-2; 8 bases are a match to TRBD2. J lost 0 bases, V lost 5 bases, and 5 bases had no gene match. Germline values: CDR1 SGHAT, CDR2 FQNNGV. CDR3 length: 16 residues. The DNA for the CDR3 is TGTGCCAGCAGCAACCGACTAGCGTCGAACACCGGGGAGCTGTTTTTT. Translated, it gives CASSNRLASNTGELFF.

The chain carries TRBV11-3 and TRBJ1-1; 7 bases match TRBD1. This CDR3 has 13 residues. With 6 bases clipped from V and 6 bases from J, the junction kept 7 bases outside the gene matches. Germline V gene data show CDR1 as SGHNT and CDR2 as YENEEA. The CDR3 region is CASRDRQGAEAFF. The CDR3 DNA reads TGTGCCAGCAGGGACAGACAGGGCGCTGAAGCTTTCTTT.

V and J are TRBV5-1 and TRBJ1-1; D remains ambiguous. This CDR3 comprises 15 residues. Trimming shortened V by 0 bases and J by 6 bases, and 15 bases separated the two germline ends. Germline CDR1 SGHRS, CDR2 YFSETQ. CDR3 in amino acids: CASSLEPPENPEAFF. Here the CDR3 DNA reads TGCGCCAGCAGCTTGGAACCTCCGGAAAATCCTGAAGCTTTCTTT.

The count of this clone is one. This rearrangement joins TRBV7-8 to TRBJ2-7; 7 bases align to TRBD2. Losses at the gene ends were 9 bases for V and 2 bases for J; bases not matched to a gene: 4. Germline CDR1 is SGHVS and CDR2 is FQNEAQ. The CDR3 consists of 12 residues. The CDR3 bases are TGTGCCAGTGGCGGGGGACCCTACGAGCAGTACTTC. It specifies CASGGGPYEQYF. The whole variable domain, remainder taken from reference TRBV7-8 and TRBJ2-7, is GAGVSQSPRYKVAKRGQDVALRCDPISGHVSLFWYQQALGQGPEFLTYFQNEAQLDKSGLPSDRFFAERPEGSVSTLKIQRTQQEDSAVYLCASGGGPYEQYFGPGTRLTVT.

This clone has only a few counts. The chain recombines TRBV6-1 with TRBJ2-2; 11 bases align to TRBD2. CDR3 size: 15 residues. Per the germline V gene, CDR1 is MNHNS and CDR2 is SASEGT. J lost 6 bases, V lost 0 bases, and 0 bases had no gene match. The chain's CDR3 is CASSEASGGAGELFF. The CDR3 coding sequence is TGTGCCAGCAGTGAAGCTAGCGGGGGGGCCGGGGAGCTGTTTTTT.

The chain has TRBV9 and TRBJ1-2; 8 positions match TRBD1. This CDR3 contains 17 residues. Germline V lookup: CDR1 SGDLS, CDR2 YYNGEE. J gave up 1 base and V 0 bases, and 8 bases lay outside the gene matches. CDR3 amino acids: CASSVGQGATYNYGYTF. The CDR3 nucleotides are TGTGCCAGCAGCGTAGGGCAGGGGGCCACTTATAACTATGGCTACACCTTC.

CDR3 nucleotide sequence: TGTGCCATCAGTGACAGACTAGCGGGTAAAGAGACCCAGTACTTC. Amino acid sequence: CAISDRLAGKETQYF. V is TRBV10-3 and J is TRBJ2-5; TRBD2 matches 10 bases. Germline lookup yields CDR1 ENHRY and CDR2 SYGVKD. The CDR3 totals 15 residues. V was clipped by 3 bases and J by 3 bases; unmatched bases: 4.

CDR3 region: CASSVDPGGIETQYF. CDR3 DNA: TGTGCCAGCAGCGTGGACCCGGGTGGGATAGAGACCCAGTACTTC. This chain connects TRBV6-4 to TRBJ2-5; D not certain. Germline CDR1 reads MRHNA; CDR2 reads SNTAGT. V was clipped by 6 bases and J by 4 bases, with 18 bases between them. The CDR3 is made up of 15 amino acids.

This sequence joins TRBV6-5 and TRBJ1-5; a weak D match, TRBD1 (5 bases). Trimming took 6 bases from V and 0 from J, leaving 12 bases between them. The CDR3 consists of 15 residues. The germline gives CDR1 MNHEY, CDR2 SVGAGI. CDR3 in amino acids: CASRIQDPSNQPQHF. CDR3 nucleotides: TGTGCCAGCAGGATACAGGACCCTAGCAATCAGCCCCAGCATTTT.